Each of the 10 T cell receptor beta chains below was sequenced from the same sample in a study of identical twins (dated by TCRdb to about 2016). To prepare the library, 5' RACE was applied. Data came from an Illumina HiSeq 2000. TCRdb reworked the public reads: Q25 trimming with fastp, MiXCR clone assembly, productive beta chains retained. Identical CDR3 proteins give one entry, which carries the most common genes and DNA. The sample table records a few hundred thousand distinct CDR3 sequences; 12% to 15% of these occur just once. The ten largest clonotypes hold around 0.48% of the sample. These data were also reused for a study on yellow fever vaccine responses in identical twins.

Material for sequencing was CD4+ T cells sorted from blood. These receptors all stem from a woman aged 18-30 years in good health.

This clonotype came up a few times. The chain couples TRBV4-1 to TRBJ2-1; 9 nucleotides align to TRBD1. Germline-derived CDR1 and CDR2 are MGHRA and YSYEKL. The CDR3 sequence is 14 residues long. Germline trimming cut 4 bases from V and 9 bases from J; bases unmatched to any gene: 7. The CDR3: CASSLDRGVGEQFF. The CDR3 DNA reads TGCGCCAGCAGCCTGGACAGGGGCGTAGGTGAGCAGTTCTTC.

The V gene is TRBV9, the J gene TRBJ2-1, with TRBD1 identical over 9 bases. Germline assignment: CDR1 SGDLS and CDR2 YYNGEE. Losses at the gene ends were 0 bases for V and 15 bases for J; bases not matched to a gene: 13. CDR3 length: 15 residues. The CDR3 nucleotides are TGTGCCAGCAGCGTAGGGGACAGGGCCGGGACTGTGACGTTCTTC. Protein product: CASSVGDRAGTVTFF.

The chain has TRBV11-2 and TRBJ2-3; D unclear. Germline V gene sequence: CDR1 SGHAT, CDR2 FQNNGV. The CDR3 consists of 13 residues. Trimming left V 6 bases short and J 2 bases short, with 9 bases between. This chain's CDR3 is CASRYGNTDTQYF. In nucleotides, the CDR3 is TGTGCCAGCAGATACGGAAACACAGATACGCAGTATTTT.

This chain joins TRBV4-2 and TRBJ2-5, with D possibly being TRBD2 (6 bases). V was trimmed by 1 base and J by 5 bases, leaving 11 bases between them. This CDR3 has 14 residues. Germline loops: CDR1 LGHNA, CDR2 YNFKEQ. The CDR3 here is CASSQVSGDETQYF. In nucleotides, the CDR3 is TGTGCCAGCAGCCAAGTATCGGGGGACGAGACCCAGTACTTC.

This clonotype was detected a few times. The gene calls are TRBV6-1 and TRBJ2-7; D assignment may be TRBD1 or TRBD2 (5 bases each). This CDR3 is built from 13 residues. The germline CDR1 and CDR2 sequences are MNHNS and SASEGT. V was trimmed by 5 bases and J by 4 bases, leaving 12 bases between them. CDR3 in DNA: TGTGCCAGCAGTCGGGGACGGGTTTACGAGCAGTACTTC. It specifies CASSRGRVYEQYF.

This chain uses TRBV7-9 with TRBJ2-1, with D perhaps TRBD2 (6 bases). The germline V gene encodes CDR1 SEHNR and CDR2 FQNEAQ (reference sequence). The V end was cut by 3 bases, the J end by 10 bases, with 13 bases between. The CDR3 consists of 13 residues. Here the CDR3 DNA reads TGTGCCAGCAGCTTGGGACTTAGCCGAGAGCAGTTCTTC. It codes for CASSLGLSREQFF.

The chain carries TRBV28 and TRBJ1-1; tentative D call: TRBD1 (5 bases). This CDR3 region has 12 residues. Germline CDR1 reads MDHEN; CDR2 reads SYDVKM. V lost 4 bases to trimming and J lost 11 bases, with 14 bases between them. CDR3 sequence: CASSSPRWGAFF. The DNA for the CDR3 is TGTGCCAGCAGTTCGCCCCGGTGGGGGGCTTTCTTT.

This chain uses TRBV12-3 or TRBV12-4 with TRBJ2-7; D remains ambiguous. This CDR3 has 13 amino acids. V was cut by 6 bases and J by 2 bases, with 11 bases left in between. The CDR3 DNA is TGTGCCAGCAGGCAAACAGTTACCTACGAGCAGTACTTC. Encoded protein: CASRQTVTYEQYF.

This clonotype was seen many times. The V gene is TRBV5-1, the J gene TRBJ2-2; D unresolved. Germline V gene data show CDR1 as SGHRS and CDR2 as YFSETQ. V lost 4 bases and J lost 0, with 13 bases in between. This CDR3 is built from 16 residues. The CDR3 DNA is TGCGCCAGCAGCCCGCTACCAAGGGCGAACACCGGGGAGCTGTTTTTT. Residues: CASSPLPRANTGELFF. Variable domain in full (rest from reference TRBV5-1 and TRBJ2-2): KAGVTQTPRYLIKTRGQQVTLSCSPISGHRSVSWYQQTPGQGLQFLFEYFSETQRNKGNFPGRFSGRQFSNSRSEMNVSTLELGDSALYLCASSPLPRANTGELFFGEGSRLTVL.

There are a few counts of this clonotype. In DNA, the CDR3 is TGTGCCAGCAGCGCGGAAGGGTTAATGTACGAGCAGTACTTC. This encodes CASSAEGLMYEQYF. The chain recombines TRBV7-9 with TRBJ2-7, with no clear D. V was cut by 5 bases and J by 4 bases, with 15 bases left in between. Germline CDR1 reads SEHNR; CDR2 reads FQNEAQ (reference sequence). This CDR3 is 14 amino acids long.